In this sample, the clone carrying this T cell receptor beta chain turned up a few times. Its antigen is still unknown. These data are taken from a study of T cell repertoires in cytomegalovirus infection. The wider study: The authors relied on CMV epitopes, both recently identified HLA-C-restricted and well-studied HLA-B-restricted. TCR beta signatures that were public indicated CMV infection and matching HLA type.

Study-level points and caveats: HLA-C-restricted TCR beta clonotypes specific for CMV led the ex vivo response.

This CDR3 contains 12 residues. Germline CDR1 reads MNHEY; CDR2 reads SMNVEV (reference sequence). The V gene lost 5 bases and the J gene lost 8 bases, with 12 bases spanning the gap. MiXCR, applied by TCRdb to the reads, yields one record per CDR3 protein. In the table there are more than 250,000 distinct CDR3 sequences, just under 25% of which are singletons. The clonotype originates from a human donor in good health (CMV status not recorded). Some clones in this sample may be carry-over from other donors' samples. The material sequenced was cultured PBMCs, taken from culture after CMV antigen stimulation. The genes are TRBV27 and TRBJ1-1, with TRBD1 as a possible D gene (5 bases). This chain's CDR3 is CASSRTGREAFF. For the CDR3, the DNA is TGTGCCAGCAGTAGAACAGGAAGAGAAGCTTTCTTT.